Shown below are 15 T cell receptor beta chains from a single sample sequenced in a study of CD8 T cells in Susac syndrome. RNA totalling roughly 0.45 to 1 ug underwent reverse transcription with random hexamers. TCRdb re-analysed the immunoSEQ multiplex PCR reads in MiXCR, keeping a single row per CDR3 protein. In the table there are tens of thousands of distinct CDR3 sequences, 95% to 97% of which are singletons. The specimen sequenced was CD8+ T cells from PBMCs. The origin of the receptors is a human donor with Susac syndrome.

The gene calls are TRBV20-1 and TRBJ1-1; D gene uncertain. V dropped 7 bases and J dropped 10 bases, with 13 bases sitting between them. CDR1 is DFQATT and CDR2 is SNEGSKA in the germline V gene (reference sequence). The CDR3 loop spans 10 amino acids. The CDR3 is CSGSTLAAFF. The CDR3 nucleotides are TGCAGTGGTTCGACCCTTGCAGCTTTCTTT.

The V gene is TRBV19, the J gene TRBJ1-2, with 12 bases fitting TRBD1. CDR3 length: 17 residues. Germline values: CDR1 LNHDA, CDR2 SQIVND (reference sequence). V shed 7 bases and J 5 bases; nucleotides not matched to a gene: 14. CDR3 nucleotides: TGTGCCAGTACCCCGCGCGGGACAGGGGGCCCGAGGTATGGCTACACCTTC. This sequence encodes CASTPRGTGGPRYGYTF.

The chain employs TRBV5-1 and TRBJ2-1; D possibly corresponds to TRBD1 (5 bases). Germline lookup yields CDR1 SGHRS and CDR2 YFSETQ. The V end was cut by 0 bases, the J end by 5 bases, with 9 bases between. CDR3 length: 14 amino acids. The CDR3 is CASSLAPQDNEQFF. For the CDR3, the DNA is TGCGCCAGCAGCTTGGCCCCACAGGACAATGAGCAGTTCTTC.

This clonotype appeared a single time. The gene calls are TRBV5-1 and TRBJ2-5, with unresolved D. Germline V gene data show CDR1 as SGHRS and CDR2 as YFSETQ. The CDR3 has 14 residues. Deletions cut 1 base from V and 1 base from J, with 8 bases between. The CDR3 region is CASSLWAVQETQYF. The CDR3 coding sequence is TGCGCCAGCAGCTTGTGGGCAGTCCAAGAGACCCAGTACTTC.

The CDR3 is CASSHERAGATEAFF. The CDR3 bases are TGTGCCAGCAGCCATGAGAGGGCAGGGGCCACTGAAGCTTTCTTT. V gene TRBV3-1 combines with J gene TRBJ1-1; TRBD1 might be the D (6 bases). This CDR3 spans 15 amino acids. V gave up 3 bases and J gave up 4 bases, with 15 bases separating them. CDR1 and CDR2 from the germline V gene are LGHDT and YNNKEL (reference sequence).

The chain recombines TRBV7-2 with TRBJ2-3; no definite D call. CDR1 is SGHTA and CDR2 is FQGNSA in the germline V gene. This CDR3 region has 13 residues. The V gene lost 5 bases and the J gene lost 2 bases, with 8 bases spanning the gap. CDR3 DNA sequence: TGTGCCAGCAGCCCCGACTTCACAGATACGCAGTATTTT. Encoded protein: CASSPDFTDTQYF.

This chain links TRBV5-4 with TRBJ1-2; D may be TRBD1 (5 bases). The CDR3 has 12 residues. Germline V gene lookup returns CDR1 SGHNT and CDR2 YYREEE (reference sequence). V gave up 0 bases and J gave up 7 bases, with 7 bases separating them. The CDR3 nucleotides read TGTGCCAGCAGCTTGGTCAGGGCTGGCTACACCTTC. Amino acids: CASSLVRAGYTF.

This sequence joins TRBV30 and TRBJ2-7; D is uncertain. Germline V gene sequence: CDR1 GTSNPN, CDR2 SVGIG (reference sequence). The CDR3 runs to 14 residues. The germline V and J ends were trimmed by 1 base and 3 bases, with 13 bases remaining between them. The CDR3 loop reads CAWSGTVIGYEQYF. The CDR3 DNA is TGTGCCTGGAGTGGGACGGTAATTGGCTACGAGCAGTACTTC.

The rearrangement links TRBV4-3 to TRBJ1-1; D unresolved. The germline V gene has CDR1 LGHNA and CDR2 YSLEER. CDR3 size: 15 residues. Trimming removed 0 bases from V and 0 bases from J, with 8 bases in between. CDR3 DNA sequence: TGCGCCAGCAGCCAAGATCAGAGTGTGAACACTGAAGCTTTCTTT. Translating it yields CASSQDQSVNTEAFF.

The chain links TRBV11-2 to TRBJ2-7; D tentatively reads TRBD1 or TRBD2 (5 bases each). There are 17 residues in the CDR3. Trimming took 5 bases from V and 4 from J, leaving 24 bases between them. Germline assignment: CDR1 SGHAT and CDR2 FQNNGV. CDR3 sequence (DNA): TGTGCCAGCAGCCCCGGGGTGGGGCCCCGCGAGGGGTACGAGCAGTACTTC. Translated: CASSPGVGPREGYEQYF.

The V gene is TRBV27, the J gene TRBJ1-5; D is perhaps TRBD1 (5 bases). The CDR3 runs to 16 residues. Germline CDR1 reads MNHEY; CDR2 reads SMNVEV (reference sequence). Trimming pared 5 bases from V and 2 bases from J, leaving 16 bases between. DNA for the CDR3: TGTGCCAGCAGTCCCTACTGGCAGGGTGGCAATCAGCCCCAGCATTTT. Its translation: CASSPYWQGGNQPQHF.

The chain combines TRBV13 with TRBJ2-1, with TRBD2 matching over 8 bases. Trimming cost V 8 bases and J 3 bases; bases outside gene matches: 9. Germline-derived CDR1 and CDR2 are PRHDT and FYEKMQ (reference sequence). This CDR3 has 15 residues. This CDR3 reads CASGSPGLGYNEQFF. The CDR3 coding sequence is TGTGCCAGCGGATCTCCGGGACTAGGCTACAATGAGCAGTTCTTC.

J is TRBJ2-3 and V is TRBV20-1; 12 bases are shared with TRBD2. Germline V gene sequence: CDR1 DFQATT, CDR2 SNEGSKA (reference sequence). Unmatched junction bases numbered 9, after V lost 3 bases and J lost 5 bases. The CDR3 runs to 16 residues. The chain's CDR3 is CSARYGTSGLEDTQYF. The CDR3 nucleotides read TGCAGTGCTAGGTACGGGACTAGCGGGCTGGAAGATACGCAGTATTTT.

The table lists this clonotype with a count of one. J is TRBJ1-2 and V is TRBV29-1; a possible D gene is TRBD1 (6 bases). The CDR3 sequence is 11 residues long. V was pared by 5 bases and J by 7 bases, with 11 bases between. The germline V gene encodes CDR1 SQVTM and CDR2 ANQGSEA. The CDR3 is CSVPGAGGYTF. For the CDR3, the DNA is TGCAGCGTTCCGGGGGCTGGTGGCTACACCTTC.

The J gene is TRBJ2-7, the V gene TRBV25-1, with TRBD1 matching 10 bases. The germline CDR1 and CDR2 sequences are MGHDK and SYGVNS. With V trimmed by 6 bases and J by 5 bases, 1 base remained unmatched. This CDR3 region has 12 residues. CDR3 DNA sequence: TGTGCCAGCAGGGACAGGGGGGACGAGCAGTACTTC. The encoded protein is CASRDRGDEQYF.